These 13 T cell receptor beta chains originate from one sample sequenced in a study of T cell responses to AZD1222 COVID-19 vaccine. Sequenced by immunoSEQ multiplex PCR; TCRdb stores in-frame clones only, minus some. The repertoire includes around 270,000 clones, 90% to 95% of them detected once, and around 0.6% sits in the top ten. Source: peripheral blood, taken 28 days after the second AZD1222 dose. The receptors come from an adult who received the AZD1222 COVID-19 vaccine.

The V and J genes are TRBV4-1 and TRBJ2-3, with 9 bases matching TRBD2. Germline V CDR1 and CDR2: MGHRA, YSYEKL. V lost 3 bases, J lost 6 bases, and 19 bases stayed unmatched. This CDR3 comprises 19 residues. CDR3 protein: CASSHSPRGPSGDRDTQYF. In nucleotides, the CDR3 is TGCGCCAGCAGCCATTCTCCTAGGGGGCCTAGCGGGGATAGGGATACGCAGTATTTT.

The chain has TRBV30 and TRBJ1-5, with 10 bases matching TRBD1. The CDR3 is 15 amino acids. Per germline, CDR1 GTSNPN and CDR2 SVGIG (reference sequence). The V and J ends lost 2 bases and 7 bases, in that order; junction bases with no gene match: 8. CDR3 DNA sequence: TGTGCCTGGAGTCCGACAGGGGGCGTAAGGCAGCCCCAGCATTTT. This translates into CAWSPTGGVRQPQHF.

V is TRBV4-2 and J is TRBJ1-6; D might be TRBD1 (5 bases). The V end lost 0 bases, the J end lost 6 bases, and 12 bases lay between the germline ends. The CDR3 runs to 16 residues. The germline V gene encodes CDR1 LGHNA and CDR2 YNFKEQ. The CDR3 reads CASSQDAPGSNSPLHF. The CDR3 DNA follows: TGTGCCAGCAGCCAAGATGCTCCAGGGTCTAATTCACCCCTCCACTTT.

The J gene is TRBJ1-1, the V gene TRBV30, with 8 positions matching TRBD1. Per germline, CDR1 GTSNPN and CDR2 SVGIG (reference sequence). CDR3 length: 16 amino acids. The V gene end was trimmed by 5 bases and the J gene end by 0 bases; junction bases not matched to a gene: 11. The CDR3 sequence: CAWSGGGGAMNTEAFF. For the CDR3, the DNA is TGTGCCTGGTCAGGGGGCGGAGGGGCGATGAACACTGAAGCTTTCTTT.

The gene calls are TRBV6-5 and TRBJ2-2; a weak D match, TRBD1 (5 bases). This CDR3 has 13 residues. V gave up 2 bases and J gave up 6 bases, with 7 bases separating them. In germline, CDR1 is MNHEY, CDR2 SVGAGI. The CDR3 region is CASSYQGSGELFF. The CDR3 DNA reads TGTGCCAGCAGTTACCAGGGATCCGGGGAGCTGTTTTTT.

The chain uses TRBV6-2 or TRBV6-3 and TRBJ1-5; D gene uncertain. Germline assignment: CDR1 MNHEY and CDR2 SVGEGT. The CDR3 consists of 14 residues. With 2 bases removed from V and 4 bases from J, the gap between germline ends came to 9 bases. The CDR3, as DNA: TGTGCCAGCAGTTACGGGTCTGGAAATCAGCCCCAGCATTTT. Amino acids: CASSYGSGNQPQHF.

The V call is TRBV6-2 or TRBV6-3, the J call TRBJ2-7, with D possibly TRBD2 on 6 matching bases. Germline V CDR1 and CDR2: MNHEY, SVGEGT. The V end lost 6 bases, the J end lost 7 bases, and 22 bases lay between the germline ends. This CDR3 region has 15 residues. For the CDR3, the DNA is TGTGCCAGCAGCTCCCGACCGGGACTCCTGGCGGAGCAGTACTTC. Its translation is CASSSRPGLLAEQYF.

The V and J genes are TRBV7-2 and TRBJ1-6; D call uncertain. This CDR3 spans 16 amino acids. With 2 bases removed from V and 6 bases from J, the gap between germline ends came to 14 bases. Germline CDR1 is SGHTA and CDR2 is FQGNSA. The CDR3 protein is CASSLTVPLVNSPLHF. The DNA for the CDR3 is TGTGCCAGCAGCTTAACAGTGCCCCTCGTTAATTCACCCCTCCACTTT.

The V call is TRBV7-9, the J call TRBJ2-3, with D tentatively TRBD2 (6 bases). CDR1 SEHNR and CDR2 FQNEAQ come from the germline V gene (reference sequence). V gave up 4 bases and J gave up 0 bases, with 11 bases separating them. The CDR3 extends over 15 amino acids. This chain's CDR3 is CASSYGTRSTDTQYF. As DNA, the CDR3 is TGTGCCAGCAGCTACGGGACTCGGAGCACAGATACGCAGTATTTT.

In the case of this clone: Within the sample, other DNA sequences also encode this same CDR3. The rearrangement uses TRBV2 and TRBJ2-7, with 11 positions matching TRBD1. The CDR3 has 13 amino acids. The germline CDR1 and CDR2 sequences are SNHLY and FYNNEI. V shed 6 bases and J 3 bases; nucleotides not matched to a gene: 1. The CDR3 DNA follows: TGTGCCAGCAGCGGGACAGGGGGCTACGAGCAGTACTTC. Translated, it gives CASSGTGGYEQYF. Based on the CDR3 plus reference TRBV2 and TRBJ2-7, the full variable domain is EPEVTQTPSHQVTQMGQEVILRCVPISNHLYFYWYRQILGQKVEFLVSFYNNEISEKSEIFDDQFSVERPDGSNFTLKIRSTKLEDSAMYFCASSGTGGYEQYFGPGTRLTVT.

This clone was picked up one time. The CDR3 protein is CASSRTNSNQPQHF. DNA for the CDR3: TGTGCCAGTAGCAGGACAAATAGCAATCAGCCCCAGCATTTT. This chain joins TRBV19 and TRBJ1-5; perhaps TRBD1 as D (5 bases). Germline loops: CDR1 LNHDA, CDR2 SQIVND (reference sequence). V lost 6 bases, J lost 0 bases, and 9 bases lay in between. The CDR3 runs 14 residues.

The chain recombines TRBV5-1 with TRBJ2-5, with 7 bases aligning to TRBD1. The CDR3 contains 13 residues. With V trimmed by 6 bases and J by 2 bases, 4 bases remained unmatched. CDR1 SGHRS and CDR2 YFSETQ come from the germline V gene. The CDR3 sequence is CASNTGAQETQYF. CDR3 sequence (DNA): TGCGCCAGCAATACAGGGGCACAAGAGACCCAGTACTTC.

Here the CDR3 DNA reads TGTGCCAGCAGTTGGACTAGCGGACACAATGAGCAGTTCTTC. It specifies CASSWTSGHNEQFF. V and J are TRBV28 and TRBJ2-1, with 10 positions matching TRBD2. The CDR3 sequence is 14 residues long. V trimming: 4 bases; J trimming: 5 bases; junction bases outside the gene matches: 2. Germline V gene sequence: CDR1 MDHEN, CDR2 SYDVKM.